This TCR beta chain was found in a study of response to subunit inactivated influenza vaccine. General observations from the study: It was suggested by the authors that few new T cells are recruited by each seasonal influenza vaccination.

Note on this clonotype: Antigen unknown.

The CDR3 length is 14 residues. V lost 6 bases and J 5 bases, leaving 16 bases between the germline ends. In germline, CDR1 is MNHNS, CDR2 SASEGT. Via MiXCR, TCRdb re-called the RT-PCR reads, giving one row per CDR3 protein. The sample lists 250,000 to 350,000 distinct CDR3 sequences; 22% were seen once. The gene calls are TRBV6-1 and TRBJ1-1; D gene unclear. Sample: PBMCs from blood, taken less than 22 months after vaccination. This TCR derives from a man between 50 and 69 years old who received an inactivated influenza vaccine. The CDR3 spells CASSLVRARTEAFF. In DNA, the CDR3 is TGTGCCAGCAGCCTGGTAAGGGCAAGGACTGAAGCTTTCTTT.